This T cell receptor beta chain was recovered during a study of blood T cell repertoires in COVID-19. Libraries were prepared by immunoSEQ multiplex PCR; TCRdb keeps only in-frame clonotypes and omits some of them. The sample holds 250,000 to 300,000 clones, more than 70% seen once. Germline CDR1 reads LNHDA; CDR2 reads SQIVND (reference sequence). The CDR3 is 14 amino acids. Trimming removed 5 bases from V and 0 bases from J, with 10 bases in between. The sample was PBMCs or T cells enriched from blood (not recorded which). This sequence joins TRBV19 and TRBJ1-1, with TRBD1 as a possible D gene (5 bases). The origin of this receptor is an older woman in a cohort exposed to, infected with or recovered from COVID-19 (not recorded which). The CDR3 loop is CASSLDILNTEAFF. The CDR3 region has the DNA TGTGCCAGTAGTCTGGACATATTGAACACTGAAGCTTTCTTT.